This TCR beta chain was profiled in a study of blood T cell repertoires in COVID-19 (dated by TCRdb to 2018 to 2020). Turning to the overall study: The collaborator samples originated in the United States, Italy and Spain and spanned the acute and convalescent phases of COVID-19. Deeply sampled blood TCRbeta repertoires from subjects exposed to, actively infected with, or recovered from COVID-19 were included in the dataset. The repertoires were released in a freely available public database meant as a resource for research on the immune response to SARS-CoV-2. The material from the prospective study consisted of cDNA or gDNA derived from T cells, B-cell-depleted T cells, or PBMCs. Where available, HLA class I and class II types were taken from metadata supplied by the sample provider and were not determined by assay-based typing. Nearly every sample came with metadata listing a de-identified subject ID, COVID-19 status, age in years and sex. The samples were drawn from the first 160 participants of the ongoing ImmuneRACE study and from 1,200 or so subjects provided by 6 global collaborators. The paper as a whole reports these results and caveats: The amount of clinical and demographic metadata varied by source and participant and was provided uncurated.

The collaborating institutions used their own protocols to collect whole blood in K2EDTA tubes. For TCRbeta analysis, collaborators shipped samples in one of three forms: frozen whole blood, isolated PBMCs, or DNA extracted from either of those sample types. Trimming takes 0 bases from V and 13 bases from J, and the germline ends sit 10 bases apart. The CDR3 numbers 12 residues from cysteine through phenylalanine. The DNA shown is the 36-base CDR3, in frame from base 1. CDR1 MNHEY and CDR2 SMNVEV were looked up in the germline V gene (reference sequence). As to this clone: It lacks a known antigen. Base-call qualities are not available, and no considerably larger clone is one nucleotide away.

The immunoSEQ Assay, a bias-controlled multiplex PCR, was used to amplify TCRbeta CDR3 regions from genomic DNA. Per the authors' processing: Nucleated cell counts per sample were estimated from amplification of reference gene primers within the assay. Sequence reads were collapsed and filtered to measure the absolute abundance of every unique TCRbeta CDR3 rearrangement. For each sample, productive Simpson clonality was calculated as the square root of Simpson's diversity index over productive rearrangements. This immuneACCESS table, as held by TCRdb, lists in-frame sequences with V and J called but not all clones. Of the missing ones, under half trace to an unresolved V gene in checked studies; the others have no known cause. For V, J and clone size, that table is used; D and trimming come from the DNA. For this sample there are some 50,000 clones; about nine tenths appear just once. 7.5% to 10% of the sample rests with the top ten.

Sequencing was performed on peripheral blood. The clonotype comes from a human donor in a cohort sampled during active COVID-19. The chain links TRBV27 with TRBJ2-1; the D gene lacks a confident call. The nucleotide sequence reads TGTGCCAGCAGTTTATCGATTCCAGTACAGTTCTTC. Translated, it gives CASSLSIPVQFF.